These 6 T cell receptor beta chains came from one sample sequenced in a study of beta chain features in type 1 diabetes. Investigators reverse transcribed all isolated RNA, so they sequenced expressed TCRB transcripts. The data were produced by immunoSEQ multiplex PCR, yet TCRdb's version contains in-frame clones alone and is incomplete. The sample shows tens of thousands of clones, about 60% of them seen only once. Sequencing was performed on Tregs from blood. The receptors here all came from a woman between 18 and 30 years old in good health.

The V call is TRBV7-9, the J call TRBJ2-2; D not resolved. The length of the CDR3 is 15 residues. Trimming took 8 bases from V and 8 from J, leaving 21 bases between them. Germline CDR1 reads SEHNR; CDR2 reads FQNEAQ (reference sequence). Written as DNA, the CDR3 is TGTGCCAGCGAGCTTAGCCGGTCTTTTAATGGGGAGCTGTTTTTT. Amino acids: CASELSRSFNGELFF.

The chain employs TRBV15 and TRBJ2-5; no clear D gene. Germline assignment: CDR1 LNHNV and CDR2 YYDKDF (reference sequence). The CDR3 totals 15 residues. Trimming removed 0 bases from V and 2 bases from J, with 10 bases in between. CDR3 bases: TGTGCCACCAGCAGAGATCCGCAACAACAAGAGACCCAGTACTTC. This codes for CATSRDPQQQETQYF.

In the case of this clone: The junction and the germline gene differ at one end; a read error may be behind it. This chain joins TRBV5-1 and TRBJ1-1, with 8 bases lining up with TRBD1. The CDR3 runs to 15 residues. Germline V CDR1 and CDR2: SGHRS, YFSETQ. The CDR3 is CASRLGGQGGSEAFF. In DNA, the CDR3 is TGCGCCAGCAGATTGGGCGGACAGGGAGGCTCTGAAGCTTTCTTT.

This clone came up a few times. The chain has TRBV7-9 and TRBJ2-1, with D perhaps TRBD1 (5 bases). CDR1 and CDR2 from the germline V gene are SEHNR and FQNEAQ (reference sequence). V gave up 3 bases and J gave up 8 bases, with 17 bases separating them. This CDR3 contains 15 residues. The CDR3 coding sequence is TGTGCCAGCAGCTTGGGGCAGGTATATGGGGATGAGCAGTTCTTC. It yields the protein CASSLGQVYGDEQFF.

This clone has a handful of counts. This rearrangement joins TRBV6-5 to TRBJ2-4; D not resolved. With 4 bases removed from V and 9 bases from J, the gap between germline ends came to 10 bases. The length of the CDR3 is 12 residues. Germline CDR1 MNHEY, CDR2 SVGAGI. The CDR3 spells CASSFPYTIQYF. CDR3 nucleotides: TGTGCCAGCAGTTTTCCCTATACCATTCAGTACTTC.

The chain recombines TRBV7-2 with TRBJ1-6; a possible D gene is TRBD1 (5 bases). The V gene lost 5 bases and the J gene lost 4 bases, with 12 bases spanning the gap. CDR1 and CDR2 from the germline V gene are SGHTA and FQGNSA. The CDR3 contains 15 residues. The CDR3 DNA sequence: TGTGCCAGCAGCCCCCCCGGGGGATATAATTCACCCCTCCACTTT. This gives the protein CASSPPGGYNSPLHF.